The clone carrying this TCR beta chain was seen more than once but under ten times. The CDR3 sequence is 17 residues long. V lost 10 bases and J lost 7; bases outside the gene matches: 15. The germline V gene encodes CDR1 LNHDA and CDR2 SQIVND (reference sequence). Method: immunoSEQ multiplex PCR; TCRdb's copy keeps in-frame clones and lacks some. Of 20,000 to 25,000 clones listed, more than 90% are singletons. This record belongs to a study of blood T cell repertoires in COVID-19. Looking at the study overall: Acute-phase and convalescent COVID-19 samples originated in the United States, Italy and Spain. The cDNA or gDNA used as material had been derived from T cells, B-cell-depleted T cells, or PBMCs.

The sequencing input was peripheral blood. The source is an older woman with active COVID-19. J is TRBJ2-1 and V is TRBV19; 14 positions match TRBD2. The CDR3 bases are TGTGCCACCACTACCCGGCGACTAGCGGGAGGGATGAATGAGCAGTTCTTC. Protein: CATTTRRLAGGMNEQFF.